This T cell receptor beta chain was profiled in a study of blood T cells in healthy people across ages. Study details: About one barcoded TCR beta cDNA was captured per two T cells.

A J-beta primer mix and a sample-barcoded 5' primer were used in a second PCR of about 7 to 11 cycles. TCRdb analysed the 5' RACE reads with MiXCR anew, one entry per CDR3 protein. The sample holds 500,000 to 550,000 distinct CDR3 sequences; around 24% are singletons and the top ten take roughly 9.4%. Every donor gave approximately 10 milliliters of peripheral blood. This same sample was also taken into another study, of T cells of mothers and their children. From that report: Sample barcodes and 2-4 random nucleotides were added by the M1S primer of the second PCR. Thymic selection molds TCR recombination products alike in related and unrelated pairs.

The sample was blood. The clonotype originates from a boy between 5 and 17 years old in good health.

The CDR3 DNA reads as TGCAGTGCTAGAGACCTAGACAGGGTAATAGACATTCAGTACTTC. It encodes CSARDLDRVIDIQYF. This sequence joins TRBV20-1 and TRBJ2-4; 7 nucleotides agree with TRBD1. Unmatched junction bases numbered 10, after V lost 0 bases and J lost 8 bases. Germline V gene data show CDR1 as DFQATT and CDR2 as SNEGSKA (reference sequence). The CDR3 runs to 15 residues.